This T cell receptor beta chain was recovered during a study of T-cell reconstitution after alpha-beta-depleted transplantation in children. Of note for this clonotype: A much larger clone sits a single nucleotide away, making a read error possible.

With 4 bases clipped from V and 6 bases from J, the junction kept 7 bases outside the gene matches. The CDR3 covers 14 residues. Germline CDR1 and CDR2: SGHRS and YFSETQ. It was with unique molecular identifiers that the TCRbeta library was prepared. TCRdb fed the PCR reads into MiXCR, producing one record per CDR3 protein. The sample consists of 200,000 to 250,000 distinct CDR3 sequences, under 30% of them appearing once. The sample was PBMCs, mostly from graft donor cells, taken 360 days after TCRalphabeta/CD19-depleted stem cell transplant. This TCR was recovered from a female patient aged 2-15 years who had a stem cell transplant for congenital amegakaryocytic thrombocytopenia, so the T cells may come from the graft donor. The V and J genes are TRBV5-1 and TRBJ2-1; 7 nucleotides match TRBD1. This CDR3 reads CASSLGQNPNEQFF. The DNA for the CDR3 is TGCGCCAGCAGCCTGGGACAGAACCCCAATGAGCAGTTCTTC.